The T cell receptor (beta chain) described here comes from a study of T cells after yellow fever vaccination. This clonotype was detected ten times or more. Its cognate antigen is unknown. Study-wide results and limits: Relatively few clonotypes were ones that appeared in both CD4 and CD8 compartments. Booster samples showed a return of most primary-vaccination clones (around 96% CD4, around 85% CD8). Abundant bulk-derived clonotypes could contaminate FACS-sorted repertoires.

Looked up from germline, CDR1 is SGHTA and CDR2 is FQGNSA. There are 16 residues in the CDR3. Unmatched junction bases numbered 11, after V lost 6 bases and J lost 3 bases. 5'RACE template switching produced TCR cDNA carrying a universal primer site and UMIs. TCRdb ran MiXCR on the 5' RACE reads and lists one entry per CDR3 protein. In the table there are more than 300,000 distinct CDR3 sequences, around 4.5% of which are singletons. The TCR was taken from a man aged 18 to 30 who received the YFV17D yellow fever vaccine. This sequence joins TRBV7-2 and TRBJ2-5; 9 nucleotides align to TRBD1. Sample: PBMCs, taken 15 days after the yellow fever booster vaccination. The CDR3 protein is CASRRGGTGKEETQYF. The CDR3 nucleotides are TGTGCCAGCAGGAGGGGCGGGACAGGGAAGGAAGAGACCCAGTACTTC. The full variable domain, in which reference TRBV7-2 and TRBJ2-5 provide the parts outside the CDR3, is GAGVSQSPSNKVTEKGKDVELRCDPISGHTALYWYRQSLGQGLEFLIYFQGNSAPDKSGLPSDRFSAERTGGSVSTLTIQRTQQEDSAVYLCASRRGGTGKEETQYFGPGTRLLVL.